This T cell receptor (beta chain) is from a study of blood T cell repertoires in COVID-19. Across the study: The analysed material was cDNA or gDNA that came from T cells, B-cell-depleted T cells, or PBMCs.

In the original processing: Estimation of nucleated cell counts was performed using reference gene primer amplification. Assay: immunoSEQ multiplex PCR; the TCRdb copy retains only in-frame clones and omits some. For V, J and clone size, that table is used; D and trimming come from the DNA. Among some 120,000 clones, around 63% were seen once, and the ten largest hold approximately 2%. This clone was detected only a few times. The receptor was derived from a woman in her 70s with acute or convalescent COVID-19. Sequenced: peripheral blood.

The CDR3 here is CASTKLAGVGETQYF. The CDR3 bases are TGTGCCAGTACAAAACTAGCGGGAGTCGGGGAGACCCAGTACTTC. V and J are TRBV2 and TRBJ2-5, with 11 bases aligning to TRBD2. Germline V gene lookup returns CDR1 SNHLY and CDR2 FYNNEI. The length of the CDR3 is 15 residues. The trim removed 9 bases at V and 5 bases at J, leaving 11 bases unmatched.